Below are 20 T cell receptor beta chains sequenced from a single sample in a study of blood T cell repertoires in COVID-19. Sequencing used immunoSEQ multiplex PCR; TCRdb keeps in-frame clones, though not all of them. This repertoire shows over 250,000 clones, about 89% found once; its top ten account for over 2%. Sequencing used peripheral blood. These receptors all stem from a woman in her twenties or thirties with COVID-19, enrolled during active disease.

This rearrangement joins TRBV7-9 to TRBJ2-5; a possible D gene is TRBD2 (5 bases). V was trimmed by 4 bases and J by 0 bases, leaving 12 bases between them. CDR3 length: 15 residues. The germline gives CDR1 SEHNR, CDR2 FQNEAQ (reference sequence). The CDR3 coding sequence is TGTGCCAGCAGCTCTGGGCGGGTGTACCAAGAGACCCAGTACTTC. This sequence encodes CASSSGRVYQETQYF.

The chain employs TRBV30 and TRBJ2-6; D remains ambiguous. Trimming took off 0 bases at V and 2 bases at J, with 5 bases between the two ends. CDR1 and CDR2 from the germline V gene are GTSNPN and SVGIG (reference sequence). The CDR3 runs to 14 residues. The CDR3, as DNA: TGTGCCTGGAGTGTGTCGGCTGGGGCCAACGTCCTGACTTTC. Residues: CAWSVSAGANVLTF.

DNA of the CDR3: TGTGCCTTGACGCCGGGACAGTTGAACACTGAAGCTTTCTTT. This sequence encodes CALTPGQLNTEAFF. The chain employs TRBV30 and TRBJ1-1, with 7 bases that match TRBD1. CDR1 is GTSNPN, CDR2 SVGIG, per germline (reference sequence). This CDR3 contains 14 residues. The trim removed 7 bases at V and 0 bases at J, leaving 8 bases unmatched.

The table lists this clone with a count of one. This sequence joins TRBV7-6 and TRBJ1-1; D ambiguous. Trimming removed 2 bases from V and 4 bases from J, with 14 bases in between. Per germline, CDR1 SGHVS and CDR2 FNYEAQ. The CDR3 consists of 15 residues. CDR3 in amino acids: CASSLLVAGSTEAFF. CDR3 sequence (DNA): TGTGCCAGCAGCTTATTGGTGGCGGGGAGCACTGAAGCTTTCTTT.

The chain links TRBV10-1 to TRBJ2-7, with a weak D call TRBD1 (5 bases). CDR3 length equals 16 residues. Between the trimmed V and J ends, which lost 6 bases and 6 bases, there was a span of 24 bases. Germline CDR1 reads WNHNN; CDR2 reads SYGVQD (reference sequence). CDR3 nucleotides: TGCGCCAGCAGCCAAGCCAGGCAGGGATCTAGTGGCGAGCAGTACTTC. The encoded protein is CASSQARQGSSGEQYF.

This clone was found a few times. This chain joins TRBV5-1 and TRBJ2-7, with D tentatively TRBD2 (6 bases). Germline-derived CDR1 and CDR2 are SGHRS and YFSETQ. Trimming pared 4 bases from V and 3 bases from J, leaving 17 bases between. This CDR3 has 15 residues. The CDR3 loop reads CASSPDGARDYEQYF. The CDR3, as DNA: TGCGCCAGCAGCCCGGACGGGGCGCGGGACTACGAGCAGTACTTC.

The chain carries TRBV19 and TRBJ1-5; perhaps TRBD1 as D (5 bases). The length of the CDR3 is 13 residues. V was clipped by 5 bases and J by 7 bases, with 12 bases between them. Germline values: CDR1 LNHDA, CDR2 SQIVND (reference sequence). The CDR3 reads CASSFGGNQPQHF. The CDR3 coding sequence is TGTGCCAGTAGTTTCGGGGGGAACCAGCCCCAGCATTTT.

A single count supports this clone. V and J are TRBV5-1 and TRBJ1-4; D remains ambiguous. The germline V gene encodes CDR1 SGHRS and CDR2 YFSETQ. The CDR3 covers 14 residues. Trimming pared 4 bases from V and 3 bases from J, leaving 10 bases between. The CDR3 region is CASSPGGPNEKLFF. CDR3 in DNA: TGCGCCAGCAGCCCCGGAGGGCCTAATGAAAAACTGTTTTTT.

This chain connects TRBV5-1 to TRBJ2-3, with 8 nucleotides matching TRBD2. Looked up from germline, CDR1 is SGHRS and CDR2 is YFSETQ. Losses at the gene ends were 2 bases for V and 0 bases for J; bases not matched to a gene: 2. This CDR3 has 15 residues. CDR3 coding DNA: TGCGCCAGCAGCTTTAGCGGGACGAGCACAGATACGCAGTATTTT. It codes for CASSFSGTSTDTQYF. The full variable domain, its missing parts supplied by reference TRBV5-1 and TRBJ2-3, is KAGVTQTPRYLIKTRGQQVTLSCSPISGHRSVSWYQQTPGQGLQFLFEYFSETQRNKGNFPGRFSGRQFSNSRSEMNVSTLELGDSALYLCASSFSGTSTDTQYFGPGTRLTVL.

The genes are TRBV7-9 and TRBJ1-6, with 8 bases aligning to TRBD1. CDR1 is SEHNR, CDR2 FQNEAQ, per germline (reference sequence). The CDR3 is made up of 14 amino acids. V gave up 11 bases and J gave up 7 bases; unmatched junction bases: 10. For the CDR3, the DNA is TGTGCCTCCGACGCAGGGGGCAAGAATTCACCCCTCCACTTT. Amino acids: CASDAGGKNSPLHF.

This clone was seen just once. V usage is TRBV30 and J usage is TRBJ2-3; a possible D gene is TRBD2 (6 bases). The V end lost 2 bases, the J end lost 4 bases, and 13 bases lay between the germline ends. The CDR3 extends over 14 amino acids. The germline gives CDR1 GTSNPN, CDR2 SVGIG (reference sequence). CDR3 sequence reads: CAWSFSGEADTQYF. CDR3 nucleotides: TGTGCCTGGAGTTTTAGCGGAGAGGCAGATACGCAGTATTTT. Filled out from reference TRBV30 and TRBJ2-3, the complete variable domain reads SQTIHQWPATLVQPVGSPLSLECTVEGTSNPNLYWYRQAAGRGLQLLFYSVGIGQISSEVPQNLSASRPQDRQFILSSKKLLLSDSGFYLCAWSFSGEADTQYFGPGTRLTVL.

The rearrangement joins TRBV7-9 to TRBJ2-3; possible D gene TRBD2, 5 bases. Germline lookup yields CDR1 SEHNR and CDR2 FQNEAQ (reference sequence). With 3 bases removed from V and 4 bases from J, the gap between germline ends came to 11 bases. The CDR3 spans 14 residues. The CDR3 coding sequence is TGTGCCAGCAGCTTTCGAGGGTATGCAGATACGCAGTATTTT. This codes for CASSFRGYADTQYF.

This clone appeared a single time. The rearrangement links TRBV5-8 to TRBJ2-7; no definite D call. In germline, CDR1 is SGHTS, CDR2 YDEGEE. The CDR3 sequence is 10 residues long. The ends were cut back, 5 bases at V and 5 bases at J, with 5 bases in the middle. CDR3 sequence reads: CASRAHEQYF. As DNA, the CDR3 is TGTGCCAGCAGGGCCCACGAGCAGTACTTC.

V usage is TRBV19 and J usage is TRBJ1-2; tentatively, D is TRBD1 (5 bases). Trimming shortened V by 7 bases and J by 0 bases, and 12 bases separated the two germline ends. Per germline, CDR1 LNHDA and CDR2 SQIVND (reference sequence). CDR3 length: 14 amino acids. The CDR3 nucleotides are TGTGCCAGTACCGAGCAGGGTACTAACTATGGCTACACCTTC. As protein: CASTEQGTNYGYTF.

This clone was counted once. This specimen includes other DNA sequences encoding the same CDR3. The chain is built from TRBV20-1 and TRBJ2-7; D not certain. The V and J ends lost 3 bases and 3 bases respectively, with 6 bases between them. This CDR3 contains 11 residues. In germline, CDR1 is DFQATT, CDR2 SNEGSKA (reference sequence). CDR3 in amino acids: CSARLSYEQYF. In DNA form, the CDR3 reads TGCAGTGCTAGGCTCAGCTACGAGCAGTACTTC.

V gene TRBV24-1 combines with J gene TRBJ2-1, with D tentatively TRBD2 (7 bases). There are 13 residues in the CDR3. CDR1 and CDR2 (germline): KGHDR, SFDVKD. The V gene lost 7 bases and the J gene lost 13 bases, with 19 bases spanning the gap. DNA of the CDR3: TGTGCCACCAGAGAGCCTGGGGGGGCGTCCCAGTTCTTC. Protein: CATREPGGASQFF.

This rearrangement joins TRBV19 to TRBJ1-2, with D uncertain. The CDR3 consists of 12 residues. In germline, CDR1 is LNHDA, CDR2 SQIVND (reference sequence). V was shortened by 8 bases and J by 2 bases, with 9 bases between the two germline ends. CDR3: CASYHRNYGYTF. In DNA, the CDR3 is TGTGCCAGTTACCATAGAAACTATGGCTACACCTTC.

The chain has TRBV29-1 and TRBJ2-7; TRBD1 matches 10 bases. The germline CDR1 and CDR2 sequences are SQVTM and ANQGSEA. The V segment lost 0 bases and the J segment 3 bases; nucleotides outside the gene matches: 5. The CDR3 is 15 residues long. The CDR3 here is CSVEDRGTGVYEQYF. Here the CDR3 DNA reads TGCAGCGTTGAAGATAGGGGGACAGGGGTCTACGAGCAGTACTTC.

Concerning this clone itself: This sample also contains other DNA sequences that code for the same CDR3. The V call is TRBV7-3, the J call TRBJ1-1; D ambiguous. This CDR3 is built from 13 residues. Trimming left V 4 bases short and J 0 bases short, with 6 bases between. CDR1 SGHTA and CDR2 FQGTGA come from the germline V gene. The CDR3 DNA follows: TGTGCCAGCAGCTCTAATATGAACACTGAAGCTTTCTTT. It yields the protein CASSSNMNTEAFF. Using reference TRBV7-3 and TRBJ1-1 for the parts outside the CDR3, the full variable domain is GAGVSQTPSNKVTEKGKYVELRCDPISGHTALYWYRQSLGQGPEFLIYFQGTGAADDSGLPNDRFFAVRPEGSVSTLKIQRTERGDSAVYLCASSSNMNTEAFFGQGTRLTVV.

CDR3 sequence (DNA): TGCGCCAGCAGCTTGAATGGCGGCGCGGACAGGCCCTACGAGCAGTACTTC. This gives the protein CASSLNGGADRPYEQYF. The chain joins TRBV5-1 to TRBJ2-7; 7 bases match TRBD1. The CDR3 covers 17 residues. Germline CDR1 is SGHRS and CDR2 is YFSETQ. J was trimmed by 2 bases and V by 1 base; bases with no gene match: 12.